This passage covers 32 T cell receptor beta chains from one sample sequenced in a study of blood T cells in healthy people across ages. Through a sample-barcoded 5' primer and a J-beta primer mix, a second PCR was run for roughly 7 to 12 cycles. TCRdb itself ran the 5' RACE reads through MiXCR, one entry per CDR3 protein. The table includes about 1.4 million distinct CDR3 sequences, 45% to 70% detected once. Sequencing used blood. Source of these receptors: a man aged 18 to 35 in good health.

The V call is TRBV6-6, the J call TRBJ2-1; D is possibly TRBD1 (5 bases). The germline CDR1 and CDR2 sequences are MNHNY and SVGAGI (reference sequence). The V gene lost 7 bases and the J gene lost 7 bases, with 14 bases spanning the gap. CDR3 length: 13 residues. The CDR3 protein is CASTSSGFNEQFF. The CDR3, as DNA: TGTGCCAGCACCTCTTCAGGGTTTAATGAGCAGTTCTTC.

The rearrangement uses TRBV4-2 and TRBJ1-6; TRBD1 matches 10 bases. The CDR3 consists of 15 residues. With 3 bases clipped from V and 10 bases from J, the junction kept 6 bases outside the gene matches. Per germline, CDR1 LGHNA and CDR2 YNFKEQ. CDR3 loop: CASSHRQGAESPLHF. The DNA for the CDR3 is TGTGCCAGCAGCCACAGACAGGGGGCAGAATCACCCCTCCACTTT.

The gene calls are TRBV20-1 and TRBJ2-4; D is ambiguous. This CDR3 region has 14 residues. The V gene lost 3 bases and the J gene lost 0 bases, with 9 bases spanning the gap. CDR1 is DFQATT and CDR2 is SNEGSKA in the germline V gene (reference sequence). The CDR3 here is CSARSELAKNIQYF. CDR3 bases: TGCAGTGCTAGGTCAGAGCTAGCCAAAAACATTCAGTACTTC.

This clonotype has more than one count but fewer than ten. This chain links TRBV27 with TRBJ2-2; tentative D call: TRBD2 (6 bases). V shed 3 bases and J shed 6 bases, with 8 bases lying between them. Germline-derived CDR1 and CDR2 are MNHEY and SMNVEV (reference sequence). The CDR3 is made up of 13 amino acids. The CDR3 DNA follows: TGTGCCAGCAGTTTCGGGGGTTCCGGGGAGCTGTTTTTT. The encoded protein is CASSFGGSGELFF.

The genes are TRBV5-6 and TRBJ1-5; D is ambiguous. The length of the CDR3 is 16 residues. The V end lost 0 bases, the J end lost 1 base, and 11 bases lay between the germline ends. In germline, CDR1 is SGHDT, CDR2 YYEEEE. The CDR3 DNA sequence: TGTGCCAGCAGCTTGGGGGATCTTAGGAGCAATCAGCCCCAGCATTTT. Translation: CASSLGDLRSNQPQHF.

The rearrangement links TRBV27 to TRBJ2-1; a weak D match, TRBD2 (5 bases). The CDR3 loop spans 19 amino acids. Germline CDR1 is MNHEY and CDR2 is SMNVEV (reference sequence). V lost 3 bases and J lost 4, with 25 bases in between. The CDR3 spells CASSLAPPGGAELYNEQFF. The CDR3 DNA reads as TGTGCCAGCAGTTTGGCCCCGCCTGGCGGAGCGGAACTTTACAATGAGCAGTTCTTC.

The chain links TRBV7-2 to TRBJ1-2; 7 positions agree with TRBD1. V shed 5 bases and J 4 bases; nucleotides not matched to a gene: 16. Germline CDR1 and CDR2: SGHTA and FQGNSA. This CDR3 has 17 residues. CDR3 DNA sequence: TGTGCCAGCAGCCCTCAGGCGGGACAGATTCACCCCTATGGCTACACCTTC. As protein: CASSPQAGQIHPYGYTF. Based on the CDR3 plus reference TRBV7-2 and TRBJ1-2, the full variable domain is GAGVSQSPSNKVTEKGKDVELRCDPISGHTALYWYRQSLGQGLEFLIYFQGNSAPDKSGLPSDRFSAERTGGSVSTLTIQRTQQEDSAVYLCASSPQAGQIHPYGYTFGSGTRLTVV.

This clonotype was seen a handful of times. The chain has TRBV24-1 and TRBJ2-7, with D unclear. The CDR3 extends over 13 amino acids. With 0 bases removed from V and 7 bases from J, the gap between germline ends came to 9 bases. CDR1 is KGHDR and CDR2 is SFDVKD in the germline V gene. The CDR3 DNA reads TGTGCCACCAGTGATTTGCAGGACGGGGAGCAGTACTTC. It encodes CATSDLQDGEQYF.

The CDR3 spells CASSTGTGSSDTQYF. CDR3 nucleotide sequence: TGTGCCAGCAGCACCGGGACAGGGAGCTCAGATACGCAGTATTTT. The gene calls are TRBV6-2 or TRBV6-3 and TRBJ2-3, with 9 positions matching TRBD1. Germline V gene sequence: CDR1 MNHEY, CDR2 SVGEGT. The CDR3 totals 15 residues. J was trimmed by 4 bases and V by 6 bases; bases with no gene match: 8.

The chain has TRBV20-1 and TRBJ2-4; D remains ambiguous. The V gene lost 3 bases and the J gene lost 7 bases, with 13 bases spanning the gap. Germline CDR1 is DFQATT and CDR2 is SNEGSKA (reference sequence). This CDR3 has 13 amino acids. CDR3: CSASEPSSNIQYF. CDR3 in DNA: TGCAGTGCTAGTGAGCCCTCGTCTAACATTCAGTACTTC.

This clonotype occurred a few times. The CDR3 loop reads CASSDLGQETQYF. CDR3 coding DNA: TGTGCCAGCAGCGACCTTGGGCAAGAGACCCAGTACTTC. The V and J genes are TRBV27 and TRBJ2-5; D unresolved. From germline, CDR1 is MNHEY and CDR2 SMNVEV (reference sequence). V lost 6 bases and J 2 bases, leaving 10 bases between the germline ends. The CDR3 length is 13 residues.

The chain recombines TRBV6-1 with TRBJ1-2; D not certain. V shed 6 bases and J shed 7 bases, with 15 bases lying between them. Germline V CDR1 and CDR2: MNHNS, SASEGT. This CDR3 comprises 13 residues. The CDR3 is CASSGRRYGGYTF. As DNA, the CDR3 is TGTGCCAGCAGCGGTCGAAGGTACGGTGGCTACACCTTC.

This clonotype was observed a few times. V gene TRBV5-1 combines with J gene TRBJ2-3; the D gene is possibly TRBD2 (5 bases). V was trimmed by 3 bases and J by 3 bases, leaving 14 bases between them. CDR1 and CDR2 from the germline V gene are SGHRS and YFSETQ. This CDR3 has 15 residues. CDR3 sequence (DNA): TGCGCCAGCAGCTCCCTAGCTGTGAAAACAGATACGCAGTATTTT. Its protein product is CASSSLAVKTDTQYF.

The CDR3 DNA reads as TGTGCCAGCAGCTTAACACTAGAAACCTACAATGAGCAGTTCTTC. Protein sequence: CASSLTLETYNEQFF. The V and J genes are TRBV7-2 and TRBJ2-1; tentative D call: TRBD2 (5 bases). The V end was cut by 2 bases, the J end by 2 bases, with 10 bases between. The CDR3 covers 15 residues. Germline CDR1 is SGHTA and CDR2 is FQGNSA.

The rearrangement links TRBV28 to TRBJ2-4; 15 nucleotides align to TRBD2. Germline V gives CDR1 MDHEN, CDR2 SYDVKM. CDR3 length equals 17 residues. After removal of 2 bases from V and 6 bases from J, the junction contained 5 bases not matched to a gene. This chain's CDR3 is CASSLGLAGGPRNIQYF. CDR3 coding DNA: TGTGCCAGCAGTTTAGGACTAGCGGGGGGGCCTAGAAACATTCAGTACTTC.

The genes are TRBV4-3 and TRBJ2-6; 8 bases are a match to TRBD2. Germline V gives CDR1 LGHNA, CDR2 YSLEER. This CDR3 spans 18 amino acids. Trimming cost V 5 bases and J 2 bases; bases outside gene matches: 11. CDR3 nucleotide sequence: TGCGCCAGCAGCTTCCGGGGGGGCAGTCCCGCTGGGGCCAACGTCCTGACTTTC. Translating gives CASSFRGGSPAGANVLTF.

This clonotype was recorded a few times. The chain links TRBV12-3 or TRBV12-4 to TRBJ2-4, with 7 bases fitting TRBD1. The trim removed 1 base at V and 8 bases at J, leaving 5 bases unmatched. The CDR3 covers 14 residues. In DNA, the CDR3 is TGTGCCAGCAGTTTAGAGACAGGGATGGACATTCAGTACTTC. Protein: CASSLETGMDIQYF.

In DNA, the CDR3 is TGTGCCAGCAGCTTAGGGCTAGCGGGGGGTTGGGAGACCCAGTACTTC. It specifies CASSLGLAGGWETQYF. The gene calls are TRBV7-2 and TRBJ2-5, with 11 bases fitting TRBD2. Germline values: CDR1 SGHTA, CDR2 FQGNSA. J was trimmed by 5 bases and V by 1 base; bases with no gene match: 6. This CDR3 region has 16 residues.

The CDR3: CASSLARYSGNEQFF. In nucleotides, the CDR3 is TGTGCCAGCAGCTTAGCGCGGTACAGCGGCAATGAGCAGTTCTTC. This chain connects TRBV7-9 to TRBJ2-1, with D perhaps TRBD2 (5 bases). The V gene lost 0 bases and the J gene lost 6 bases, with 12 bases spanning the gap. Germline V lookup: CDR1 SEHNR, CDR2 FQNEAQ (reference sequence). The CDR3 has 15 residues.

The rearrangement joins TRBV29-1 to TRBJ2-5, with D possibly being TRBD1 or TRBD2 (5 bases each). Germline values: CDR1 SQVTM, CDR2 ANQGSEA. Between the trimmed V and J ends, which lost 5 bases and 5 bases, there was a span of 21 bases. The length of the CDR3 is 15 residues. The CDR3 protein is CSVQKLQEARETQYF. The DNA of the CDR3 is TGCAGCGTTCAAAAGCTACAGGAGGCCCGGGAGACCCAGTACTTC.

The chain is built from TRBV11-3 and TRBJ2-2; D is uncertain. The germline V gene has CDR1 SGHNT and CDR2 YENEEA. V was pared by 5 bases and J by 3 bases, with 19 bases between. CDR3 length: 17 residues. The CDR3, as DNA: TGTGCCAGCAGCCTGCCCTCATGGGTGCCGGACACCGGGGAGCTGTTTTTT. Translated, it gives CASSLPSWVPDTGELFF. Together with reference TRBV11-3 and TRBJ2-2, the CDR3 gives the full variable domain: EAGVVQSPRYKIIEKKQPVAFWCNPISGHNTLYWYLQNLGQGPELLIRYENEEAVDDSQLPKDRFSAERLKGVDSTLKIQPAELGDSAVYLCASSLPSWVPDTGELFFGEGSRLTVL.

This chain uses TRBV21-1 with TRBJ1-2; TRBD1 reflects the table's D call only, with no check against the DNA. TRBV21-1 is recorded as a pseudogene. This CDR3 spans 14 amino acids. This chain's CDR3 is CATLLDRANYGYTF. CDR3 in DNA: TGTGCCACCCTTCTGGACAGGGCTAACTATGGCTACACCTTC.

The chain carries TRBV12-3 or TRBV12-4 and TRBJ1-3; D not resolved. V shed 6 bases and J shed 0 bases, with 9 bases lying between them. CDR3 length equals 14 residues. For the CDR3, the DNA is TGTGCCAGCAGCCGATGGCGCTCTGGAAACACCATATATTTT. Translated, it gives CASSRWRSGNTIYF.

Points on this clonotype: The missing conserved phenylalanine or tryptophan at the end of this CDR3 makes a read error likely. J is TRBJ2-7 and V is TRBV5-1; D is undetermined. Germline V gene sequence: CDR1 SGHRS, CDR2 YFSETQ. The ends were cut back, 4 bases at V and 0 bases at J, with 5 bases in the middle. The CDR3 covers 12 residues. The CDR3 is CASSLSSYEQYL. The CDR3 region has the DNA TGCGCCAGCAGCCTGAGCTCCTACGAGCAGTACTTA.

The chain employs TRBV20-1 and TRBJ2-3; TRBD2 matches at 12 bases. This CDR3 has 15 residues. The V gene end was trimmed by 6 bases and the J gene end by 2 bases; junction bases not matched to a gene: 6. The V gene's germline CDR1 is DFQATT and CDR2 SNEGSKA (reference sequence). The CDR3: CSALTSGSFTDTQYF. The CDR3 DNA reads as TGCAGTGCCCTGACTAGCGGGAGTTTCACAGATACGCAGTATTTT.

The rearrangement uses TRBV29-1 and TRBJ2-5; D assignment may be TRBD1 or TRBD2 (6 bases each). The V gene's germline CDR1 is SQVTM and CDR2 ANQGSEA. V was cut by 6 bases and J by 6 bases, with 20 bases left in between. The CDR3 is made up of 14 amino acids. CDR3 sequence: CSVSGGLTPKTQYF. The DNA for the CDR3 is TGCAGCGTCTCCGGGGGCCTTACGCCCAAGACCCAGTACTTC.

The gene calls are TRBV7-2 and TRBJ2-7, with D possibly being TRBD1 (5 bases). Germline V gene sequence: CDR1 SGHTA, CDR2 FQGNSA. This CDR3 spans 15 amino acids. V was pared by 5 bases and J by 3 bases, with 17 bases between. The CDR3 here is CASSPQPGIYYEQYF. DNA of the CDR3: TGTGCCAGCAGCCCACAGCCAGGGATTTACTACGAGCAGTACTTC.

J is TRBJ1-2 and V is TRBV10-3; weak D call: TRBD1 (5 bases). Trimming shortened V by 4 bases and J by 4 bases, and 25 bases separated the two germline ends. Per the germline V gene, CDR1 is ENHRY and CDR2 is SYGVKD. This CDR3 has 18 amino acids. This CDR3 reads CAISGPGGTVPKTYGYTF. The CDR3 nucleotides read TGTGCCATCAGTGGCCCGGGGGGTACAGTACCTAAAACCTATGGCTACACCTTC.

This chain connects TRBV6-2 or TRBV6-3 to TRBJ1-5; TRBD1 agrees at 9 bases. Trimming took 7 bases from V and 2 from J; bases not matched to a gene: 15. The germline V gene has CDR1 MNHEY and CDR2 SVGEGT. This CDR3 region has 18 residues. CDR3 sequence reads: CASTQPGQGLFGNQPQHF. CDR3 nucleotide sequence: TGTGCCAGCACGCAACCGGGACAGGGTCTTTTTGGCAATCAGCCCCAGCATTTT.

To note about this clonotype: Germline and junction disagree at one end, which may indicate a read error. The chain combines TRBV5-1 with TRBJ2-1; D may be TRBD1 or TRBD2 (7 bases each). CDR1 SGHRS and CDR2 YFSETQ come from the germline V gene. The CDR3 consists of 15 residues. The chain's CDR3 is CASSLSQGGPNERFF. The CDR3, as DNA: TGCGCCAGCAGCTTGAGCCAGGGGGGGCCCAATGAGCGGTTCTTC.

This clonotype has just one count. V and J are TRBV9 and TRBJ2-7, with 7 bases matching TRBD2. The CDR3 has 16 residues. Germline lookup yields CDR1 SGDLS and CDR2 YYNGEE. Germline trimming cut 3 bases from V and 7 bases from J; bases unmatched to any gene: 16. CDR3 loop: CASSAPTGGTYKEQYF. CDR3 nucleotides: TGTGCCAGCAGCGCCCCAACCGGGGGGACCTACAAGGAGCAGTACTTC. Full variable domain (outside the CDR3, taken from reference TRBV9 and TRBJ2-7): DSGVTQTPKHLITATGQRVTLRCSPRSGDLSVYWYQQSLDQGLQFLIQYYNGEERAKGNILERFSAQQFPDLHSELNLSSLELGDSALYFCASSAPTGGTYKEQYFGPGTRLTVT.

This clonotype came up a few times. This rearrangement joins TRBV3-1 to TRBJ1-2, with no clear D. V was shortened by 3 bases and J by 2 bases, with 10 bases between the two germline ends. The CDR3 runs 14 residues. Germline V gene sequence: CDR1 LGHDT, CDR2 YNNKEL (reference sequence). This chain's CDR3 is CASSQGTRNYGYTF. The CDR3 nucleotides are TGTGCCAGCAGCCAGGGAACACGGAACTATGGCTACACCTTC.